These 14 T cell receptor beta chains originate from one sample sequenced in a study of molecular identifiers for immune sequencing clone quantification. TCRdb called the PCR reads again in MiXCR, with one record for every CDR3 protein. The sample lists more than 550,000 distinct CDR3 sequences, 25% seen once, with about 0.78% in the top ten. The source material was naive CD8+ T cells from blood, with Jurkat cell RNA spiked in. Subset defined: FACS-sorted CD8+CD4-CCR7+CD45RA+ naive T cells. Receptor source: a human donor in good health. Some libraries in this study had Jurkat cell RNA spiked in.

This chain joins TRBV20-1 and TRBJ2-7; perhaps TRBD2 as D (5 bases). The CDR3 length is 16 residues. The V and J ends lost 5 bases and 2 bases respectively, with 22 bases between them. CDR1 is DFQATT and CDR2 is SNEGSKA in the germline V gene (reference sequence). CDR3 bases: TGCAGTGCTGGTGAGGGCAGCGGCGACCCGGCCTACGAGCAGTACTTC. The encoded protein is CSAGEGSGDPAYEQYF.

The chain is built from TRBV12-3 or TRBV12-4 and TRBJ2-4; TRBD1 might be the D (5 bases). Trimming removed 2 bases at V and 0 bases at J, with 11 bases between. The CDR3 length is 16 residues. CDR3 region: CASSLTTELAKNIQYF. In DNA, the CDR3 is TGTGCCAGCAGTTTAACGACAGAACTAGCCAAAAACATTCAGTACTTC.

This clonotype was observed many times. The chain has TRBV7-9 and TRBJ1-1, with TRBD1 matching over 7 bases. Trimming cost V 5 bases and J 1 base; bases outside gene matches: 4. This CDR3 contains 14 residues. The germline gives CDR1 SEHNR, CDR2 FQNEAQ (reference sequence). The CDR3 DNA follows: TGTGCCAGCAGCCCGGACAGGTCGAACACTGAAGCTTTCTTT. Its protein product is CASSPDRSNTEAFF.

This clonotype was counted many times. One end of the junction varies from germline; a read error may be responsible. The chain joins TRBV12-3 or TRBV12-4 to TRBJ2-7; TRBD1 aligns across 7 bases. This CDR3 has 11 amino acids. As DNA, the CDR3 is TGTGCCAGCAGTTTAGGGGACAGAAAGGGCTTC. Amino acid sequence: CASSLGDRKGF.

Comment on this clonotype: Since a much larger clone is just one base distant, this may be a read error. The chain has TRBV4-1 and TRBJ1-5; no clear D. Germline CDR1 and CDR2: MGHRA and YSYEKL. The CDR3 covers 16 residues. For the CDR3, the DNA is TGCGCCGGCAGCCAAGATCCCTTCAGAGGATATCAGCCCCAGCATTTT. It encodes CAGSQDPFRGYQPQHF.

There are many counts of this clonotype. The CDR3 loop reads CAPKGQPFSGTDTQYF. The CDR3 nucleotides read TGTGCTCCTAAGGGACAGCCTTTTTCGGGCACAGATACGCAGTATTTT. This rearrangement joins TRBV19 to TRBJ2-3; 7 bases align to TRBD1. Germline CDR1 and CDR2: LNHDA and SQIVND (reference sequence). The CDR3 consists of 16 residues.

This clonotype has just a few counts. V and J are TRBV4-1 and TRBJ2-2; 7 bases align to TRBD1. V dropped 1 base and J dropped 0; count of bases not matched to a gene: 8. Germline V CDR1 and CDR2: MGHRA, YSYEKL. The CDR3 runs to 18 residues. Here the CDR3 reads CASSQGQGHPTNTGELFF. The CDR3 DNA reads TGCGCCAGCAGCCAAGGACAGGGACACCCTACGAACACCGGGGAGCTGTTTTTT.

CDR3 protein: CASSTVGTAREYF. In DNA, the CDR3 is TGTGCCAGTAGTACGGTGGGGACTGCTCGGGAGTACTTC. The chain uses TRBV19 and TRBJ2-4; TRBD2 is a possible D gene (6 bases). CDR1 LNHDA and CDR2 SQIVND come from the germline V gene (reference sequence). This CDR3 is built from 13 residues. Trimming removed 4 bases at V and 14 bases at J, with 18 bases between.

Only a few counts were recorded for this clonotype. The CDR3 spells CASSLDLGYEQYF. CDR3 sequence (DNA): TGTGCCAGCAGCTTAGATCTTGGGTACGAGCAGTACTTC. The rearrangement uses TRBV11-2 and TRBJ2-7, with D hard to call. Trimming shortened V by 0 bases and J by 4 bases, and 7 bases separated the two germline ends. The CDR3 loop spans 13 amino acids. The V gene's germline CDR1 is SGHAT and CDR2 FQNNGV.

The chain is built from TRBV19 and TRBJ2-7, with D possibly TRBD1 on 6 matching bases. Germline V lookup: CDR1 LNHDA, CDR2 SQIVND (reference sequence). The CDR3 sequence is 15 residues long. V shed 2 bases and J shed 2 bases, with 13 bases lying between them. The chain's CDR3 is CASSIKATGAYEQYF. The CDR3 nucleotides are TGTGCCAGTAGTATAAAAGCGACAGGAGCCTACGAGCAGTACTTC.

CDR3 DNA: TGTGCCAGCAGCCCGACGACGGTCAGGGTACCCTACGAGCAGTACTTC. Translated: CASSPTTVRVPYEQYF. The chain combines TRBV7-9 with TRBJ2-7; weak D call: TRBD1 (5 bases). The germline gives CDR1 SEHNR, CDR2 FQNEAQ (reference sequence). This CDR3 is 16 amino acids long. V was clipped by 5 bases and J by 2 bases, with 19 bases between them.

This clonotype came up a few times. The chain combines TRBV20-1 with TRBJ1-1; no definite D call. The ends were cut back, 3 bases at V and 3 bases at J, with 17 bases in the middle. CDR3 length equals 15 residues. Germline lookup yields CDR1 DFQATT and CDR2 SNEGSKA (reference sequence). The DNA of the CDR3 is TGCAGTGCTAGTGAGCCCCCGGAGGGCTACACTGAAGCTTTCTTT. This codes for CSASEPPEGYTEAFF.

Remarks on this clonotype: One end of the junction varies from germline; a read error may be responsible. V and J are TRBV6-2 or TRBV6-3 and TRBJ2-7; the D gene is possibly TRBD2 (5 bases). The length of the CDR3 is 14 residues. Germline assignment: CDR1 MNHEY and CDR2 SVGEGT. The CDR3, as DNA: TGTGCCAGCACCCAGGACTCTACACCGTACGAGCGGTACTTC. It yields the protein CASTQDSTPYERYF.

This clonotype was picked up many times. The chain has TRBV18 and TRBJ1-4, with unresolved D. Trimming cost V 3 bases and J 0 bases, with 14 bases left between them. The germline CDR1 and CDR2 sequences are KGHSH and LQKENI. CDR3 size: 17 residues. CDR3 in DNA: TGTGCCAGCTCACCTGCTGACGAAACCTCAACTAATGAAAAACTGTTTTTT. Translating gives CASSPADETSTNEKLFF.